A single sample is the source of the 11 T cell receptor beta chains below, sequenced in a study of metastatic and nonmetastatic thyroid tumors. TCRdb re-clonotyped the PCR reads through MiXCR. There are tens of thousands of clones in the sample; roughly 26% occur only once, and roughly a tenth lies in the top ten. Patients were all untreated before their thyroid surgery. The sample taken for sequencing was blood. The receptor set was obtained from a female donor with papillary thyroid cancer or a benign thyroid nodule (not recorded which). Some clones in this sample may be carry-over from other donors' samples.

The J gene is TRBJ1-2, the V gene TRBV6-5; the D is unclear. The germline V gene has CDR1 MNHEY and CDR2 SVGAGI. The CDR3 length is 15 residues. Between the trimmed V and J ends, which lost 2 bases and 4 bases, there was a span of 14 bases. CDR3 nucleotide sequence: TGTGCCAGCAGTTACGAGGTGACTCGCCCCTATGGCTACACCTTC. It specifies CASSYEVTRPYGYTF.

This clone was detected ten times or more. The V gene is TRBV20-1, the J gene TRBJ1-1; D possibly corresponds to TRBD1 (6 bases). This CDR3 has 13 residues. Germline lookup yields CDR1 DFQATT and CDR2 SNEGSKA (reference sequence). V gave up 4 bases and J gave up 3 bases, with 12 bases separating them. This CDR3 reads CSAKGGAYTEAFF. The CDR3, as DNA: TGCAGTGCTAAAGGGGGGGCGTACACTGAAGCTTTCTTT.

V is TRBV6-1 and J is TRBJ1-5; 9 bases align to TRBD1. Germline V CDR1 and CDR2: MNHNS, SASEGT. The CDR3 contains 13 residues. With 9 bases clipped from V and 1 base from J, the junction kept 1 base outside the gene matches. The CDR3 sequence: CASTGGSNQPQHF. The CDR3 DNA reads TGTGCCAGTACAGGGGGCAGCAATCAGCCCCAGCATTTT.

This clone showed up many times. The V and J genes are TRBV20-1 and TRBJ2-3; a weak D match, TRBD2 (5 bases). The CDR3 runs to 14 residues. V lost 8 bases to trimming and J lost 0 bases, with 15 bases between them. Germline V lookup: CDR1 DFQATT, CDR2 SNEGSKA (reference sequence). The CDR3 DNA follows: TGCAGTCTCTGGAGGTCCCCTAGCACAGATACGCAGTATTTT. Translated, it gives CSLWRSPSTDTQYF.

This clone has at least ten counts. The V call is TRBV10-3, the J call TRBJ1-2; 7 bases align to TRBD1. This CDR3 is 12 amino acids long. The germline V gene has CDR1 ENHRY and CDR2 SYGVKD. J gave up 7 bases and V 10 bases, and 9 bases lay outside the gene matches. The CDR3 DNA reads as TGTGCCACCACGACAGGGCAGAGTGGCTACACCTTC. As protein: CATTTGQSGYTF.

This clone came up many times. This chain connects TRBV2 to TRBJ2-5; TRBD2 might be the D (6 bases). CDR1 is SNHLY, CDR2 FYNNEI, per germline. The CDR3 extends over 12 amino acids. Trimming took 7 bases from V and 5 from J, leaving 11 bases between them. CDR3 sequence: CASTAGWETQYF. For the CDR3, the DNA is TGTGCCAGCACCGCGGGGTGGGAGACCCAGTACTTC.

This clone was seen repeatedly, ten times or more. J is TRBJ2-7 and V is TRBV20-1; 9 positions match TRBD1. Germline-derived CDR1 and CDR2 are DFQATT and SNEGSKA (reference sequence). The J segment lost 5 bases and the V segment lost 6 bases, leaving 14 bases of the junction unmatched. This CDR3 is built from 15 residues. CDR3 sequence reads: CSAGLGTGSANEQYF. The CDR3 DNA reads TGCAGTGCCGGGTTGGGGACAGGGTCGGCCAACGAGCAGTACTTC.

The chain links TRBV27 to TRBJ2-7; no firm D call. The CDR3 covers 13 residues. Germline assignment: CDR1 MNHEY and CDR2 SMNVEV (reference sequence). Trimming took off 5 bases at V and 3 bases at J, with 11 bases between the two ends. CDR3 DNA sequence: TGTGCCAGCAGTCCTATAAGAGACTACGAGCAGTACTTC. Protein product: CASSPIRDYEQYF.

This clone was observed once. This is likely a read error, given that the CDR3 carries no conserved phenylalanine or tryptophan at its end. The DNA is omitted, as the CDR3 cannot be located on it reliably, and the CDR3 follows TCRdb's listing. V and J are TRBV11-1 and TRBJ2-1; the table names TRBD1, a call not compared with the DNA. The CDR3 sequence runs 15 residues, both termini included. CDR1 is SGHAT and CDR2 is FQDESV in the germline V gene (reference sequence). This chain's CDR3 is CASSPPVGRGDEKFL.

This clone has at least ten counts. This chain links TRBV6-1 with TRBJ2-2; 7 bases fit TRBD1. V lost 1 base, J lost 8 bases, and 4 bases stayed unmatched. The CDR3 is 14 residues long. CDR1 MNHNS and CDR2 SASEGT come from the germline V gene. CDR3 sequence: CASSEEGAWGELFF. The DNA of the CDR3 is TGTGCCAGCAGTGAAGAGGGGGCATGGGGGGAGCTGTTTTTT.

This clone was found many times. The chain employs TRBV20-1 and TRBJ2-7; 8 nucleotides line up with TRBD2. Germline assignment: CDR1 DFQATT and CDR2 SNEGSKA (reference sequence). Trimming took 5 bases from V and 2 from J; bases not matched to a gene: 5. CDR3 length equals 13 residues. The CDR3 DNA follows: TGCAGTGCTCCTCGGGGACTAGCCTACGAGCAGTACTTC. It codes for CSAPRGLAYEQYF.